The 20 T cell receptor beta chains given below trace back to one sample, sequenced in a study of blood T cell repertoires in COVID-19 (dated by TCRdb to about 2020). Library preparation employed the immunoSEQ multiplex PCR assay. In its TCRdb copy, this immuneACCESS table keeps in-frame sequences only and misses some clones. Where compared with another copy, unresolved V genes explain less than half of these, and the others have no known cause. Across this sample there are about 50,000 clones, with 65% to 85% seen only once. Of the sample, 5.5% to 6.5% falls within the top ten clones. The sequencing input was peripheral blood. Receptors were obtained from a woman older than 75 with acute or convalescent COVID-19.

V and J are TRBV7-2 and TRBJ2-7, with 10 bases that match TRBD1. Per the germline V gene, CDR1 is SGHTA and CDR2 is FQGNSA. The trim removed 2 bases at V and 6 bases at J, leaving 16 bases unmatched. The CDR3 sequence is 18 residues long. The chain's CDR3 is CASSLSAHGTGEVIEQYF. The DNA of the CDR3 is TGTGCCAGCAGCTTATCGGCCCACGGGACAGGGGAGGTGATCGAGCAGTACTTC. Full variable domain (rest looked up from reference TRBV7-2 and TRBJ2-7): GAGVSQSPSNKVTEKGKDVELRCDPISGHTALYWYRQSLGQGLEFLIYFQGNSAPDKSGLPSDRFSAERTGGSVSTLTIQRTQQEDSAVYLCASSLSAHGTGEVIEQYFGPGTRLTVT.

This clone has more than one count but fewer than ten. The genes are TRBV7-9 and TRBJ2-5, with 9 bases fitting TRBD1. The CDR3 has 13 residues. Germline CDR1 reads SEHNR; CDR2 reads FQNEAQ (reference sequence). Trimming at V came to 9 bases and at J to 5 bases, leaving 7 bases not matched to a gene. CDR3 sequence: CASQQGAGETQYF. The CDR3 DNA reads as TGTGCCAGTCAACAGGGGGCTGGCGAGACCCAGTACTTC.

In its sample, this clone was seen a few times. The genes are TRBV29-1 and TRBJ1-2, with TRBD1 matching 7 bases. The CDR3 is 13 amino acids. The V and J ends lost 3 bases and 6 bases, in that order; junction bases with no gene match: 7. Per germline, CDR1 SQVTM and CDR2 ANQGSEA. The CDR3 here is CSVDEGAPDGYTF. The CDR3, as DNA: TGCAGCGTTGACGAGGGGGCGCCGGATGGCTACACCTTC.

The chain has TRBV20-1 and TRBJ2-7; D might be TRBD1 (5 bases). V lost 1 base to trimming and J lost 9 bases, with 10 bases between them. CDR3 length: 11 residues. Germline-derived CDR1 and CDR2 are DFQATT and SNEGSKA (reference sequence). As DNA, the CDR3 is TGCAGTGCTAGAGTAGGGGCCGGGCAGTACTTC. Translation: CSARVGAGQYF.

This clone was detected only a few times. The J gene is TRBJ2-1, the V gene TRBV5-4; D is possibly TRBD1 (5 bases). The V and J ends lost 0 bases and 4 bases respectively, with 5 bases between them. Germline V gene sequence: CDR1 SGHNT, CDR2 YYREEE (reference sequence). The CDR3 is 13 amino acids. DNA of the CDR3: TGTGCCAGCAGCTTGGGACAGTACAATGAGCAGTTCTTC. It translates to CASSLGQYNEQFF.

The rearrangement uses TRBV18 and TRBJ1-1, with a weak D call TRBD1 (6 bases). V dropped 5 bases and J dropped 2 bases, with 12 bases sitting between them. CDR1 is KGHSH, CDR2 LQKENI, per germline. The length of the CDR3 is 14 residues. CDR3 sequence: CASSLQGFNTEAFF. The CDR3, as DNA: TGTGCCAGCTCATTACAGGGATTCAACACTGAAGCTTTCTTT.

The J gene is TRBJ1-1, the V gene TRBV19; a weak D match, TRBD1 (5 bases). V dropped 3 bases and J dropped 4 bases, with 12 bases sitting between them. Germline loops: CDR1 LNHDA, CDR2 SQIVND (reference sequence). The CDR3 has 14 residues. The CDR3 DNA sequence: TGTGCCAGTAGTATGTGGGGGGGTCGCACTGAAGCTTTCTTT. Its protein is CASSMWGGRTEAFF.

This clone was seen only once. The J gene is TRBJ1-1, the V gene TRBV14; D perhaps matches TRBD1 (6 bases). The V end lost 4 bases, the J end lost 11 bases, and 14 bases lay between the germline ends. This CDR3 is 12 amino acids long. Germline CDR1 is SGHDN and CDR2 is FVKESK. The CDR3 is CASSPGGLIAFF. The CDR3 nucleotides read TGTGCCAGCAGCCCGGGGGGCCTTATTGCTTTCTTT.

The table lists this clone with a few counts. The identical CDR3 is also encoded by other nucleotide sequences in the sample. V is TRBV11-2 and J is TRBJ1-1, with TRBD1 matching over 7 bases. Per the germline V gene, CDR1 is SGHAT and CDR2 is FQNNGV. CDR3 length: 13 amino acids. V lost 5 bases to trimming and J lost 3 bases; unmatched junction nucleotides: 3. For the CDR3, the DNA is TGTGCCAGCAGCCTCGACAGGGACACTGAAGCTTTCTTT. Encoded protein: CASSLDRDTEAFF.

This clone occurred once. V is TRBV14 and J is TRBJ2-3; 7 bases match TRBD1. The V gene end was trimmed by 0 bases and the J gene end by 0 bases; junction bases not matched to a gene: 9. The V gene's germline CDR1 is SGHDN and CDR2 FVKESK. This CDR3 region has 18 residues. CDR3 DNA sequence: TGTGCCAGCAGCCAAGATCGTCAAGGGGGCATCAGCACAGATACGCAGTATTTT. Residues: CASSQDRQGGISTDTQYF.

V is TRBV2 and J is TRBJ1-6; TRBD1 might be the D (6 bases). The V and J ends lost 5 bases and 2 bases respectively, with 10 bases between them. This CDR3 spans 15 amino acids. Per the germline V gene, CDR1 is SNHLY and CDR2 is FYNNEI. The CDR3 sequence: CASSKQGTYNSPLHF. DNA for the CDR3: TGTGCCAGCAGTAAACAGGGTACCTATAATTCACCCCTCCACTTT. The full variable domain, rest sourced from reference TRBV2 and TRBJ1-6, is EPEVTQTPSHQVTQMGQEVILRCVPISNHLYFYWYRQILGQKVEFLVSFYNNEISEKSEIFDDQFSVERPDGSNFTLKIRSTKLEDSAMYFCASSKQGTYNSPLHFGNGTRLTVT.

This chain joins TRBV15 and TRBJ1-1; D gene ambiguous. V lost 0 bases to trimming and J lost 8 bases, with 10 bases between them. Germline values: CDR1 LNHNV, CDR2 YYDKDF (reference sequence). The CDR3 runs to 13 residues. The CDR3 sequence: CATSREWQTEAFF. The CDR3 nucleotides read TGTGCCACCAGCAGAGAATGGCAGACAGAAGCTTTCTTT.

This clone has a handful of counts. This chain links TRBV15 with TRBJ1-5; D ambiguous. This CDR3 spans 14 amino acids. V was shortened by 0 bases and J by 9 bases, with 12 bases between the two germline ends. The germline V gene has CDR1 LNHNV and CDR2 YYDKDF (reference sequence). As DNA, the CDR3 is TGTGCCACCAGCAGAGATACTACCGACTGGCCCCAGCATTTT. Residues: CATSRDTTDWPQHF.

V gene TRBV4-1 combines with J gene TRBJ1-1; a possible D gene is TRBD1 (5 bases). The CDR3 spans 14 residues. V lost 0 bases, J lost 5 bases, and 10 bases lay in between. CDR1 MGHRA and CDR2 YSYEKL come from the germline V gene. CDR3 sequence reads: CASSQDREGTEAFF. CDR3 DNA: TGCGCCAGCAGCCAAGACAGGGAGGGAACTGAAGCTTTCTTT.

The V gene is TRBV11-2, the J gene TRBJ1-6; maybe TRBD1 (5 bases). The CDR3 consists of 14 residues. V was pared by 6 bases and J by 9 bases, with 15 bases between. Germline CDR1 SGHAT, CDR2 FQNNGV. The CDR3 region has the DNA TGTGCCAGCAGGTCTGTGAGACAGAGTTCACCCCTCCACTTT. Protein: CASRSVRQSSPLHF.

This clone occurred a few times. The chain is built from TRBV29-1 and TRBJ1-1; D is unclear. V gave up 4 bases and J gave up 2 bases, with 14 bases separating them. From germline, CDR1 is SQVTM and CDR2 ANQGSEA. The CDR3 has 14 residues. For the CDR3, the DNA is TGCAGCGTTGTTAGGCAGCGCGGTAACACTGAAGCTTTCTTT. This encodes CSVVRQRGNTEAFF.

This clone has just a few counts. V usage is TRBV12-3 or TRBV12-4 and J usage is TRBJ1-6; TRBD1 matches at 8 bases. Trimming cost V 6 bases and J 14 bases; bases outside gene matches: 3. The CDR3 is 11 amino acids. CDR3 sequence reads: CASRQGGSLHF. Written as DNA, the CDR3 is TGTGCCAGCAGACAGGGGGGGTCCCTCCACTTT.

The chain combines TRBV6-4 with TRBJ2-1; the D gene is possibly TRBD2 (5 bases). Trimming cost V 0 bases and J 5 bases, with 14 bases left between them. Germline assignment: CDR1 MRHNA and CDR2 SNTAGT. The CDR3 loop spans 16 amino acids. The CDR3 bases are TGTGCCAGCAGTGACTCAGCTAGCTCCCAAGACAATGAGCAGTTCTTC. Translating gives CASSDSASSQDNEQFF.

CDR3 protein: CASSELAGLHYEQYF. CDR3 DNA sequence: TGTGCCAGCAGTGAACTCGCGGGGCTACACTACGAGCAGTACTTC. This rearrangement joins TRBV6-1 to TRBJ2-7; possible D gene TRBD2, 6 bases. V gave up 2 bases and J gave up 3 bases, with 14 bases separating them. The CDR3 has 15 residues. From germline, CDR1 is MNHNS and CDR2 SASEGT.

This clone was counted once. J is TRBJ2-6 and V is TRBV11-2; D is perhaps TRBD1 (6 bases). The CDR3 consists of 17 residues. In germline, CDR1 is SGHAT, CDR2 FQNNGV. The V end lost 3 bases, the J end lost 4 bases, and 16 bases lay between the germline ends. CDR3 loop: CASSLPGHRGGANVLTF. CDR3 DNA: TGTGCCAGCAGCTTGCCGGGACATCGGGGAGGGGCCAACGTCCTGACTTTC.